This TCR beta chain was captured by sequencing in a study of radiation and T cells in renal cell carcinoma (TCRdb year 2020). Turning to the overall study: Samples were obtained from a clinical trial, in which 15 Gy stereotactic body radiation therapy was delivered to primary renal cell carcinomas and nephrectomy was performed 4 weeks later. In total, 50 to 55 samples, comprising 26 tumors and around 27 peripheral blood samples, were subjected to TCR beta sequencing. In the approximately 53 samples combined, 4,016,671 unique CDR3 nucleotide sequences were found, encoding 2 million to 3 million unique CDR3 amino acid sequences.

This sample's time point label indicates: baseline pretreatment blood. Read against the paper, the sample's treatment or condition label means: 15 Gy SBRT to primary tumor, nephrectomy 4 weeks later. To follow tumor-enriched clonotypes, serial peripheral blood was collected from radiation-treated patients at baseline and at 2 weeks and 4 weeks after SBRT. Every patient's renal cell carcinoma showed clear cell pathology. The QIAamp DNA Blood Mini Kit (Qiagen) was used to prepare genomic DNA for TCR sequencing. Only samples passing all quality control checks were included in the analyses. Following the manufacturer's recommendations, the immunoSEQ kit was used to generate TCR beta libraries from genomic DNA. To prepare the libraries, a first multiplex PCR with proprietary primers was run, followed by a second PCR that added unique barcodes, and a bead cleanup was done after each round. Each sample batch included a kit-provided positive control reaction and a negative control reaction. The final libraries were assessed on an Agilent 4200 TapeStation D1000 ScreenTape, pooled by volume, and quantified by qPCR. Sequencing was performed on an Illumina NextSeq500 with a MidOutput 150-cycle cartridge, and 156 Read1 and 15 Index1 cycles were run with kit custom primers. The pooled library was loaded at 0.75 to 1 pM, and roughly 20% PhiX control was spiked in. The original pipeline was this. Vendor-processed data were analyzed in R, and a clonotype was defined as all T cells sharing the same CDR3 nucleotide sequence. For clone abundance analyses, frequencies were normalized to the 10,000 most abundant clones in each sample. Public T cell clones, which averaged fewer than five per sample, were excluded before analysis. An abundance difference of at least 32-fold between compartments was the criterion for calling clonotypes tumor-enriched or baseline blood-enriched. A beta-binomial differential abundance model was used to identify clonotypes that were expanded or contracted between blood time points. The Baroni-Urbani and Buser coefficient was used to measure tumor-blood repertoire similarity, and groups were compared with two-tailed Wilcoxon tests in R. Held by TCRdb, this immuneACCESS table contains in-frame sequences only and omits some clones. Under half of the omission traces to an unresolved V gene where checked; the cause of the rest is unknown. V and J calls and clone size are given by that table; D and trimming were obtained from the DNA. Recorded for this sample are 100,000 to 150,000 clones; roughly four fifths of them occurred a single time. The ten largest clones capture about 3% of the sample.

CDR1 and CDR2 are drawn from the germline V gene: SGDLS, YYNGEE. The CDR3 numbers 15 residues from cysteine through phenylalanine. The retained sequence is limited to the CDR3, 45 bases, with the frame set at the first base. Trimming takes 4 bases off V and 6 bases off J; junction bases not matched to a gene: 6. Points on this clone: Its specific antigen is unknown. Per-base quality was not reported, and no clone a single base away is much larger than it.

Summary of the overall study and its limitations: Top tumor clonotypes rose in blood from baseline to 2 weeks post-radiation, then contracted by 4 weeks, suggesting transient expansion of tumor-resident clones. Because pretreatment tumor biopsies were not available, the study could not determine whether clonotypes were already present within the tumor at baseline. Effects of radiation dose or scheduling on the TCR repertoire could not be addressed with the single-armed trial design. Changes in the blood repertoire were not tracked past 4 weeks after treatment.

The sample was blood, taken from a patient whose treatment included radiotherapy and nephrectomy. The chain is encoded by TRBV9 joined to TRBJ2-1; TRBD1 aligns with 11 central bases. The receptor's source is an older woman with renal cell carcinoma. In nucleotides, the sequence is TGTGCCAGCAGCCGTGGACAGGGGGCGGTCAATGAGCAGTTCTTC. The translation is CASSRGQGAVNEQFF.